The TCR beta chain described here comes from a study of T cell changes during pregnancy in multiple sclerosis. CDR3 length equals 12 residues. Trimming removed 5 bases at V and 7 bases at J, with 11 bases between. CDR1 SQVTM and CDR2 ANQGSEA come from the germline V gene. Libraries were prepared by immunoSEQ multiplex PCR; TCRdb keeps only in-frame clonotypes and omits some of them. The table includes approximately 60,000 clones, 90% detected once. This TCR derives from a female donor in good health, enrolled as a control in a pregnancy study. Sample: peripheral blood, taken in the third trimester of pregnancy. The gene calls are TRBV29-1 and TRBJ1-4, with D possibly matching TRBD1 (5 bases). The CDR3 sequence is CSVTREGEKLFF. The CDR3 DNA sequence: TGCAGCGTTACCAGGGAGGGTGAAAAACTGTTTTTT.